This TCR beta chain emerged from a study of identical twins. Study-level findings and limits: Analyses of zero insertions could, in part, be confounded by invariant MAIT and iNKT cells. Twin sharing of out-of-frame TCR alpha was underestimated by models in monozygotic pairs. Out-of-frame beta chain sequences displayed weaker excess sharing between twins.

TCRdb processed the 5' RACE reads anew with MiXCR; each CDR3 protein has one entry. The sample consists of 700,000 or so distinct CDR3 sequences, approximately 9% of them appearing once. Germline CDR1 reads SEHNR; CDR2 reads FQNEAQ (reference sequence). J lost 3 bases, V lost 4 bases, and 3 bases had no gene match. There are 14 residues in the CDR3. To note about this clonotype: What it binds is unknown.

These data also featured in a second study, about yellow fever vaccine responses in identical twins.

Sequenced input: PBMCs. This rearrangement joins TRBV7-9 to TRBJ1-1, with 9 bases lining up with TRBD1. The receptor comes from a woman between 18 and 29 years old in good health. Here the CDR3 DNA reads TGTGCCAGCAGCTCTCGGACAGGGGACACTGAAGCTTTCTTT. Amino acids: CASSSRTGDTEAFF.